The text below deals with one T cell receptor beta chain. The antigen is unknown. The sample's time point: 2015-2016 season, pre-vaccination. Before and after seasonal inactivated influenza vaccination, adults gave blood for sorting CD4 subsets for sequencing. Germline values: CDR1 MNHNS, CDR2 SASEGT. The J segment lost 4 bases and the V segment lost 11 bases, leaving 10 bases of the junction unmatched. The CDR3 length is 14 residues. This sample is part of a study of follicular helper T cells after annual influenza vaccination. Study outcomes and limitations: Plasmablast frequency change correlated with clonality change in ICOS+CD38+ cTfh. Successive annual vaccinations recalled a recurrent oligoclonal ICOS+CD38+ cTfh response with influenza-specific clonotypes.

Measured with immunoSEQ multiplex PCR; TCRdb has only the in-frame clones, and not every one. The profile shows about 9,400 clones, about 82% of them singletons. The TCR comes from an adult who received the influenza vaccine. Sequencing was performed on CXCR5+ CD38- circulating T follicular helper cells from blood, taken on the day of influenza vaccination. Subset: circulating Tfh, non-naive CD4+CXCR5+PD-1+ (ICOS+CD38+ or ICOS-CD38-). The rearrangement uses TRBV6-1 and TRBJ2-3; the match to TRBD1 covers 9 bases. The chain's CDR3 is CAGGEQGASDTQYF. CDR3 bases: TGTGCCGGGGGGGAACAGGGGGCGTCAGATACGCAGTATTTT.